The 17 T cell receptor beta chains below all came from one sample that was sequenced in a study of blood T cell repertoires in COVID-19. Here immunoSEQ multiplex PCR was the method, and the copy in TCRdb shows in-frame clones only, minus some. This sample has about 16,000 clones; 87% occur once, and the top ten carry roughly 52%. Sample: peripheral blood. Every receptor here comes from a human donor in a cohort sampled during active COVID-19.

The chain links TRBV4-2 to TRBJ2-5, with D unclear. Looked up from germline, CDR1 is LGHNA and CDR2 is YNFKEQ. There are 12 residues in the CDR3. V gave up 2 bases and J gave up 4 bases, with 5 bases separating them. DNA of the CDR3: TGTGCCAGCAGCCAAAACAGAGAGACCCAGTACTTC. Translated, it gives CASSQNRETQYF.

CDR3 sequence reads: CASSRTGPKHSPLHF. In nucleotides, the CDR3 is TGTGCCAGTAGTCGGACAGGGCCAAAACATTCACCCCTCCACTTT. The V and J genes are TRBV19 and TRBJ1-6; 8 nucleotides match TRBD1. V lost 5 bases and J lost 8; bases outside the gene matches: 8. Germline-derived CDR1 and CDR2 are LNHDA and SQIVND (reference sequence). The CDR3 consists of 15 residues.

A few counts support this clone. V usage is TRBV2 and J usage is TRBJ1-5, with D hard to call. This CDR3 contains 13 residues. The V and J ends lost 11 bases and 3 bases respectively, with 14 bases between them. CDR1 SNHLY and CDR2 FYNNEI come from the germline V gene. The CDR3 sequence: CACGESFNQPQHF. Here the CDR3 DNA reads TGTGCCTGCGGGGAGTCGTTCAATCAGCCCCAGCATTTT.

The genes are TRBV18 and TRBJ1-4; maybe TRBD1 (5 bases). The CDR3 extends over 13 amino acids. The ends were cut back, 2 bases at V and 7 bases at J, with 8 bases in the middle. The germline gives CDR1 KGHSH, CDR2 LQKENI. The CDR3 spells CASSPERGEKLFF. The CDR3 DNA is TGTGCCAGCTCACCAGAAAGGGGTGAAAAACTGTTTTTT. Variable domain in full (rest from reference TRBV18 and TRBJ1-4): NAGVMQNPRHLVRRRGQEARLRCSPMKGHSHVYWYRQLPEEGLKFMVYLQKENIIDESGMPKERFSAEFPKEGPSILRIQQVVRGDSAAYFCASSPERGEKLFFGSGTQLSVL.

The genes are TRBV7-9 and TRBJ1-4; a possible D gene is TRBD1 (6 bases). Trimming cost V 5 bases and J 6 bases, with 16 bases left between them. The CDR3 is 15 amino acids. Germline V lookup: CDR1 SEHNR, CDR2 FQNEAQ (reference sequence). As DNA, the CDR3 is TGTGCCAGCAGCCTACCCGAGGGGGTTGATGAAAAACTGTTTTTT. It encodes CASSLPEGVDEKLFF. Full variable domain (outside the CDR3, taken from reference TRBV7-9 and TRBJ1-4): DTGVSQNPRHKITKRGQNVTFRCDPISEHNRLYWYRQTLGQGPEFLTYFQNEAQLEKSRLLSDRFSAERPKGSFSTLEIQRTEQGDSAMYLCASSLPEGVDEKLFFGSGTQLSVL.

This clone was detected a few times. V and J are TRBV5-6 and TRBJ1-2, with D perhaps matching TRBD1 (5 bases). V gave up 3 bases and J gave up 3 bases, with 12 bases separating them. Per the germline V gene, CDR1 is SGHDT and CDR2 is YYEEEE. This CDR3 has 14 amino acids. This CDR3 is CASSSGHWDYGYTF. Here the CDR3 DNA reads TGTGCCAGCAGCTCTGGACATTGGGACTATGGCTACACCTTC.

This clone has a handful of counts. The chain couples TRBV15 to TRBJ1-4; 10 bases fit TRBD1. The germline V gene encodes CDR1 LNHNV and CDR2 YYDKDF (reference sequence). V was pared by 1 base and J by 10 bases, with 21 bases of the junction left unmatched. CDR3 length: 20 residues. CDR3 residues: CATSRAGTGDHYTGYGKLFF. The CDR3 nucleotides read TGTGCCACCAGCAGAGCCGGGACAGGGGATCATTATACGGGCTATGGAAAACTGTTTTTT.

The chain has TRBV7-6 and TRBJ1-3; D remains ambiguous. This CDR3 comprises 17 residues. Germline V CDR1 and CDR2: SGHVS, FNYEAQ. V shed 1 base and J shed 0 bases, with 13 bases lying between them. CDR3 sequence reads: CASSLERVGVSGNTIYF. The CDR3 DNA sequence: TGTGCCAGCAGCTTAGAGAGGGTTGGCGTCTCTGGAAACACCATATATTTT. Variable domain in full (rest from reference TRBV7-6 and TRBJ1-3): GAGVSQSPRYKVTKRGQDVALRCDPISGHVSLYWYRQALGQGPEFLTYFNYEAQQDKSGLPNDRFSAERPEGSISTLTIQRTEQRDSAMYRCASSLERVGVSGNTIYFGEGSWLTVV.

This clone showed up just a few times. The chain recombines TRBV19 with TRBJ2-1; TRBD2 matches 9 bases. Per the germline V gene, CDR1 is LNHDA and CDR2 is SQIVND (reference sequence). This CDR3 is 15 amino acids long. V shed 5 bases, J shed 2 bases, and the junction held 4 bases outside the gene matches. CDR3 sequence reads: CASSLSGGTYNEQFF. CDR3 nucleotides: TGTGCCAGTAGTCTGAGCGGGGGGACCTACAATGAGCAGTTCTTC. Using reference TRBV19 and TRBJ2-1 for the parts outside the CDR3, the full variable domain is DGGITQSPKYLFRKEGQNVTLSCEQNLNHDAMYWYRQDPGQGLRLIYYSQIVNDFQKGDIAEGYSVSREKKESFPLTVTSAQKNPTAFYLCASSLSGGTYNEQFFGPGTRLTVL.

This clone was observed a single time. The rearrangement uses TRBV11-2 and TRBJ2-2; a possible D gene is TRBD1 (5 bases). Germline V gene lookup returns CDR1 SGHAT and CDR2 FQNNGV. V dropped 5 bases and J dropped 5 bases, with 12 bases sitting between them. The CDR3 contains 14 residues. Here the CDR3 reads CASSPFRVTGELFF. CDR3 DNA sequence: TGTGCCAGCAGCCCATTCAGGGTTACCGGGGAGCTGTTTTTT.

This chain connects TRBV6-5 to TRBJ2-2; 9 bases map to TRBD1. The CDR3 runs to 15 residues. Per the germline V gene, CDR1 is MNHEY and CDR2 is SVGAGI. V lost 6 bases, J lost 6 bases, and 8 bases stayed unmatched. The CDR3 loop reads CASRQQGAGAGELFF. The CDR3, as DNA: TGTGCCAGCAGGCAACAGGGGGCGGGTGCCGGGGAGCTGTTTTTT.

For this clone: A junction end diverges from the germline sequence, so it may reflect a read error. The chain combines TRBV5-1 with TRBJ2-5; TRBD2 agrees at 9 bases. CDR1 is SGHRS and CDR2 is YFSETQ in the germline V gene. CDR3 size: 11 residues. The CDR3 reads CASSGTSGSHF. The CDR3 DNA follows: TGCGCCAGCAGCGGAACTAGCGGGTCTCACTTC.

This clone turned up a few times. This chain joins TRBV6-5 and TRBJ1-1, with D unclear. Per germline, CDR1 MNHEY and CDR2 SVGAGI. The V and J ends lost 0 bases and 5 bases respectively, with 10 bases between them. The CDR3 sequence is 14 residues long. The CDR3 DNA reads as TGTGCCAGCAGTTACTCGGAGGGAGGTACTGAAGCTTTCTTT. Residues: CASSYSEGGTEAFF.

The chain is built from TRBV7-8 and TRBJ1-1; TRBD1 aligns across 10 bases. Germline lookup yields CDR1 SGHVS and CDR2 FQNEAQ. The CDR3 runs to 17 residues. Losses at the gene ends were 8 bases for V and 0 bases for J; bases not matched to a gene: 12. CDR3 region: CASAREGTGALNTEAFF. DNA for the CDR3: TGTGCCAGCGCCCGGGAAGGGACAGGGGCCTTGAACACTGAAGCTTTCTTT.

This chain's CDR3 is CASSMVSGGPYNEQFF. CDR3 nucleotide sequence: TGTGCCAGTAGTATGGTGAGCGGGGGACCGTACAATGAGCAGTTCTTC. The chain is built from TRBV19 and TRBJ2-1, with 8 bases identical to TRBD2. CDR1 is LNHDA and CDR2 is SQIVND in the germline V gene (reference sequence). V gave up 3 bases and J gave up 4 bases; unmatched junction bases: 8. The length of the CDR3 is 16 residues.

The rearrangement uses TRBV6-5 and TRBJ2-1; no clear D. V gave up 2 bases and J gave up 8 bases, with 13 bases separating them. CDR3 length equals 14 residues. Germline V gene sequence: CDR1 MNHEY, CDR2 SVGAGI. CDR3 DNA: TGTGCCAGCAGTTACCGCCGACAAAGCCATGAGCAGTTCTTC. Protein: CASSYRRQSHEQFF.

A single count supports this clone. As DNA, the CDR3 is TGTGCCAGCAGCCAAGCCCGGGGACTAGCGGGAAAAGAGACCCAGTACTTC. Protein sequence: CASSQARGLAGKETQYF. This sequence joins TRBV3-1 (or the pseudogene TRBV3-2) and TRBJ2-5, with TRBD2 matching 13 bases. The CDR3 is 17 amino acids. V dropped 1 base and J dropped 3; count of bases not matched to a gene: 5. Germline CDR1 reads LGHDT; CDR2 reads YNNKEL (reference sequence).